One sample yielded the 2 T cell receptor beta chains listed below, sequenced in a study of T cell clonotyping in hematopoietic cell transplantation. The time point is: recipient sample about 28 days before transplant, after cytoreduction. The method was immunoSEQ multiplex PCR; TCRdb's version includes in-frame clones alone and lacks a portion of them. The sample has about 69,000 clones; 90% to 97% are singletons. This specimen was peripheral blood mononuclear cells, taken before stem cell transplant. These receptors were collected from a woman between 45 and 60 years old with acute myeloid leukemia. Some clones in this sample may be carry-over from other donors' samples.

The J gene is TRBJ1-6, the V gene TRBV30, with a tentative D call TRBD1 (5 bases). Trimming took 5 bases from V and 10 from J, leaving 18 bases between them. Germline V gives CDR1 GTSNPN, CDR2 SVGIG (reference sequence). The CDR3 has 14 amino acids. The CDR3: CAWRPIRDGSPLHF. CDR3 DNA: TGTGCCTGGCGACCGATCCGGGACGGATCACCCCTCCACTTT.

The V gene is TRBV7-2, the J gene TRBJ2-1; D is uncertain. The V end lost 3 bases, the J end lost 4 bases, and 7 bases lay between the germline ends. The CDR3 extends over 13 amino acids. Germline lookup yields CDR1 SGHTA and CDR2 FQGNSA. In nucleotides, the CDR3 is TGTGCCAGCAGCTTGACAATTTACAATGAGCAGTTCTTC. Translated, it gives CASSLTIYNEQFF.